These 16 T cell receptor beta chains share one sample of origin, sequenced in a study of chemoradiotherapy in HPV16-positive cancers. The assay was immunoSEQ multiplex PCR, and TCRdb's table has in-frame clones only and misses some. The sample includes fewer than 30,000 clones, roughly 94% of them seen just once. The sample was acquired from a patient who underwent chemoradiotherapy. The receptors derive from a human donor with HPV-associated anogenital cancer.

The chain is built from TRBV25-1 and TRBJ2-2, with a possible D match to TRBD2 (5 bases). Between the trimmed V and J ends, which lost 8 bases and 3 bases, there was a span of 13 bases. The CDR3 contains 14 residues. Germline V gene lookup returns CDR1 MGHDK and CDR2 SYGVNS. The CDR3: CASAREWDTGELFF. CDR3 bases: TGTGCCAGCGCGAGGGAGTGGGACACCGGGGAGCTGTTTTTT.

On this clone: This specimen includes other DNA sequences encoding the same CDR3. CDR3 sequence: CASSPRAGPYEQYF. CDR3 coding DNA: TGTGCCAGTAGCCCCCGGGCTGGCCCCTACGAGCAGTACTTC. J is TRBJ2-7 and V is TRBV19; D not certain. Trimming cost V 6 bases and J 2 bases, with 14 bases left between them. CDR3 length equals 14 residues. From germline, CDR1 is LNHDA and CDR2 SQIVND (reference sequence).

The V and J genes are TRBV5-1 and TRBJ2-5; D call uncertain. The CDR3 is 14 amino acids. CDR1 is SGHRS and CDR2 is YFSETQ in the germline V gene. V lost 0 bases and J 5 bases, leaving 11 bases between the germline ends. The DNA of the CDR3 is TGCGCCAGCAGCTTGGGTGGGTCCGGGGAGACCCAGTACTTC. Encoded protein: CASSLGGSGETQYF.

The chain couples TRBV5-4 to TRBJ1-1; no reliable D call. Germline V lookup: CDR1 SGHNT, CDR2 YYREEE (reference sequence). The CDR3 has 13 residues. V was pared by 0 bases and J by 3 bases, with 6 bases between. The CDR3 DNA reads as TGTGCCAGCAGCTTGGCCCAGTACACTGAAGCTTTCTTT. It encodes CASSLAQYTEAFF.

V is TRBV9 and J is TRBJ1-4; D unresolved. Germline CDR1 and CDR2: SGDLS and YYNGEE. Between the trimmed V and J ends, which lost 0 bases and 3 bases, there was a span of 3 bases. The CDR3 length is 13 residues. DNA of the CDR3: TGTGCCAGCAGCGTAGCTCCTAATGAAAAACTGTTTTTT. It specifies CASSVAPNEKLFF.

This rearrangement joins TRBV28 to TRBJ1-1, with 8 bases matching TRBD1. Germline V lookup: CDR1 MDHEN, CDR2 SYDVKM. CDR3 length: 13 amino acids. V was clipped by 5 bases and J by 3 bases; unmatched bases: 2. CDR3 in amino acids: CASSRQGYTEAFF. The CDR3 region has the DNA TGTGCCAGCAGTCGACAGGGGTACACTGAAGCTTTCTTT.

This chain links TRBV28 with TRBJ1-5; a weak D match, TRBD1 (6 bases). This CDR3 comprises 17 residues. Trimming left V 2 bases short and J 6 bases short, with 20 bases between. Germline V CDR1 and CDR2: MDHEN, SYDVKM. CDR3 sequence: CASSLGQQTGRSQPQHF. CDR3 coding DNA: TGTGCCAGCAGTTTAGGCCAACAAACAGGGAGAAGTCAGCCCCAGCATTTT.

Written as DNA, the CDR3 is TGTGCCAGTAGTATTCGCGTAAGTCAGCCCCAGCATTTT. Residues: CASSIRVSQPQHF. The chain couples TRBV19 to TRBJ1-5; D not certain. Germline CDR1 LNHDA, CDR2 SQIVND (reference sequence). V lost 3 bases, J lost 6 bases, and 9 bases lay in between. The CDR3 runs to 13 residues.

The rearrangement joins TRBV5-1 to TRBJ2-5; 12 bases fit TRBD2. CDR1 is SGHRS and CDR2 is YFSETQ in the germline V gene. CDR3 length equals 17 residues. J lost 5 bases, V lost 4 bases, and 12 bases had no gene match. The CDR3 DNA reads as TGCGCCAGCAGCCGGTCGCCTAGCGGGGGGGCGGAGGAGACCCAGTACTTC. It specifies CASSRSPSGGAEETQYF.

The J gene is TRBJ1-2, the V gene TRBV2; D is uncertain. Germline-derived CDR1 and CDR2 are SNHLY and FYNNEI. V was trimmed by 3 bases and J by 5 bases, leaving 10 bases between them. CDR3 size: 13 residues. CDR3 sequence reads: CASSDLTFYGYTF. CDR3 bases: TGTGCCAGCAGTGATTTAACGTTTTATGGCTACACCTTC.

This clone was detected a few times. The chain joins TRBV5-1 to TRBJ2-7, with D perhaps matching TRBD1 or TRBD2 (5 bases each). CDR1 SGHRS and CDR2 YFSETQ come from the germline V gene. V was trimmed by 1 base and J by 1 base, leaving 18 bases between them. CDR3 size: 17 residues. The DNA of the CDR3 is TGCGCCAGCAGCTTGCCCGGTGTGGGGGAATGGTCCTACGAGCAGTACTTC. Translating it yields CASSLPGVGEWSYEQYF.

The chain has TRBV9 and TRBJ1-4; tentatively, D is TRBD1 (5 bases). The CDR3 has 14 amino acids. Germline values: CDR1 SGDLS, CDR2 YYNGEE. The germline V and J ends were trimmed by 4 bases and 8 bases, with 15 bases remaining between them. The CDR3 reads CASSPGGFGEKLFF. CDR3 DNA sequence: TGTGCCAGCAGCCCCGGGGGGTTTGGGGAAAAACTGTTTTTT.

This rearrangement joins TRBV6-5 to TRBJ1-2; a weak D match, TRBD1 (6 bases). This CDR3 spans 14 amino acids. Germline V gives CDR1 MNHEY, CDR2 SVGAGI. V lost 4 bases and J lost 7, with 16 bases in between. CDR3 DNA sequence: TGTGCCAGCAGTTCGTACAGGGTACCCGGTGGCTACACCTTC. Its protein product is CASSSYRVPGGYTF.

The V call is TRBV25-1, the J call TRBJ1-2, with D unclear. The germline V and J ends were trimmed by 3 bases and 4 bases, with 6 bases remaining between them. This CDR3 contains 12 residues. CDR1 MGHDK and CDR2 SYGVNS come from the germline V gene. The CDR3 protein is CASSDRIYGYTF. The DNA for the CDR3 is TGTGCCAGCAGTGACAGAATCTATGGCTACACCTTC.

This sequence joins TRBV9 and TRBJ2-5; TRBD2 might be the D (5 bases). CDR1 SGDLS and CDR2 YYNGEE come from the germline V gene. The CDR3 extends over 13 amino acids. V was trimmed by 2 bases and J by 5 bases, leaving 10 bases between them. CDR3 in DNA: TGTGCCAGCAGCGTGGGAGTTTTGGAGACCCAGTACTTC. Protein sequence: CASSVGVLETQYF.

This rearrangement joins TRBV27 to TRBJ1-5; 9 bases align to TRBD1. Trimming took 8 bases from V and 5 from J; bases not matched to a gene: 4. Germline V gives CDR1 MNHEY, CDR2 SMNVEV (reference sequence). This CDR3 has 13 residues. CDR3 in amino acids: CASRGTGYQPQHF. The CDR3 DNA follows: TGTGCCAGCCGAGGGACAGGGTATCAGCCCCAGCATTTT.